This TCR beta chain appears in the sequencing data of a study of blood T cell repertoires in COVID-19. In this sample, this clone turned up many times. The CDR3 covers 16 residues. The germline CDR1 and CDR2 sequences are LGHDT and YNNKEL (reference sequence). V lost 1 base and J lost 5, with 17 bases in between. TCRdb keeps only in-frame clones here, not all; method: immunoSEQ multiplex PCR. The table lists about 120,000 clones, 80% to 90% of them singletons. The sequencing input was peripheral blood. The rearrangement links TRBV3-1 (or the pseudogene TRBV3-2) to TRBJ1-1; no clear D. This TCR was recovered from a man aged 65-85 years with active or convalescent COVID-19. CDR3 residues: CASSQVGEAPKTEAFF. The DNA for the CDR3 is TGTGCCAGCAGCCAAGTGGGAGAGGCACCCAAGACTGAAGCTTTCTTT.